The 27 T cell receptor beta chains listed next were all sequenced from one sample in a study of cytotoxic CD8 clonotypes in ibrutinib-treated CLL. Generated by immunoSEQ multiplex PCR, the TCRdb table keeps only in-frame clones and is missing some. The profile covers approximately 100,000 clones, with 45% to 65% appearing a single time and around 37% taken by the ten largest. The material was PBMCs, obtained after 24 months of ibrutinib treatment. Source of these receptors: a human donor with chronic lymphocytic leukemia.

This clone showed up just once. This chain connects TRBV6-5 to TRBJ1-1; D is undetermined. The V end was cut by 5 bases, the J end by 5 bases, with 6 bases between. The CDR3 loop spans 11 amino acids. CDR1 and CDR2 from the germline V gene are MNHEY and SVGAGI. DNA of the CDR3: TGTGCCAGCAGTGCGGGGACTGAAGCTTTCTTT. Translation gives CASSAGTEAFF.

The gene calls are TRBV11-3 and TRBJ2-7; 7 bases map to TRBD1. V shed 4 bases, J shed 5 bases, and the junction held 14 bases outside the gene matches. This CDR3 is 16 amino acids long. Germline CDR1 reads SGHNT; CDR2 reads YENEEA. The CDR3 loop is CASSSSRGQAPNEQYF. The CDR3 DNA reads as TGTGCCAGCAGCTCAAGCCGCGGACAGGCCCCCAACGAGCAGTACTTC.

This clone was seen only once. The chain is built from TRBV19 and TRBJ2-1, with 8 bases matching TRBD2. V shed 4 bases, J shed 9 bases, and the junction held 8 bases outside the gene matches. The CDR3 runs 14 residues. The germline CDR1 and CDR2 sequences are LNHDA and SQIVND (reference sequence). CDR3 DNA: TGTGCCAGTAGTAGGGCGGGGGGAATGAGTGAGCAGTTCTTC. Protein sequence: CASSRAGGMSEQFF.

J is TRBJ2-1 and V is TRBV5-1; TRBD1 aligns across 7 bases. Trimming removed 3 bases from V and 6 bases from J; junction bases left unmatched: 6. Germline V gene data show CDR1 as SGHRS and CDR2 as YFSETQ. CDR3 length equals 14 residues. The CDR3 nucleotides are TGCGCCAGCAGCTCCGTCCCAGGGGGCAATGAGCAGTTCTTC. Encoded protein: CASSSVPGGNEQFF.

This chain connects TRBV6-5 to TRBJ2-1, with TRBD2 matching 9 bases. The CDR3 covers 14 residues. CDR1 is MNHEY and CDR2 is SVGAGI in the germline V gene. V trimming: 7 bases; J trimming: 7 bases; junction bases outside the gene matches: 8. Written as DNA, the CDR3 is TGTGCCAGCACGCAGGCTAGCGGGGCAAATGAGCAGTTCTTC. Its translation: CASTQASGANEQFF.

This clone was seen a handful of times. The chain carries TRBV13 and TRBJ2-7; D might be TRBD2 (7 bases). The CDR3 runs 14 residues. Per the germline V gene, CDR1 is PRHDT and CDR2 is FYEKMQ (reference sequence). V lost 4 bases and J 4 bases, leaving 14 bases between the germline ends. CDR3 DNA sequence: TGTGCCAGCAGCTCCGCCGGGGGGCTATACGAGCAGTACTTC. This gives the protein CASSSAGGLYEQYF.

This clone turned up a few times. This sequence joins TRBV23-1 and TRBJ2-7; no clear D gene. Being an ORF, TRBV23-1 has a function that is uncertain. The length of the CDR3 is 10 residues. V lost 2 bases to trimming and J lost 5 bases, with 1 base between them. Here the CDR3 reads CASSQNEQYF. DNA of the CDR3: TGCGCCAGCAGTCAAAACGAGCAGTACTTC.

The chain joins TRBV11-3 to TRBJ2-7, with 13 positions matching TRBD2. The CDR3 contains 18 residues. CDR1 SGHNT and CDR2 YENEEA come from the germline V gene. Trimming cost V 5 bases and J 5 bases; bases outside gene matches: 15. Written as DNA, the CDR3 is TGTGCCAGCAGCCCCCGACTAGCGGGGGGTGCTGGTCGCCACGAGCAGTACTTC. It translates to CASSPRLAGGAGRHEQYF.

V is TRBV6-1 and J is TRBJ1-1, with 10 positions matching TRBD1. The CDR3 runs to 15 residues. With V trimmed by 6 bases and J by 6 bases, 10 bases remained unmatched. Per germline, CDR1 MNHNS and CDR2 SASEGT. For the CDR3, the DNA is TGTGCCAGCAGGAAGGGGGGACAGGGGAATGCTGAAGCTTTCTTT. Protein: CASRKGGQGNAEAFF.

The chain uses TRBV5-6 and TRBJ1-2, with 8 bases identical to TRBD1. With 0 bases clipped from V and 2 bases from J, the junction kept 9 bases outside the gene matches. The germline gives CDR1 SGHDT, CDR2 YYEEEE. The CDR3 loop spans 17 amino acids. The CDR3 loop reads CASSLEQGGGWNYGYTF. The CDR3 DNA reads as TGTGCCAGCAGCTTGGAACAGGGGGGCGGTTGGAACTATGGCTACACCTTC.

The chain joins TRBV29-1 to TRBJ1-6; D unresolved. Deletions cut 4 bases from V and 7 bases from J, with 8 bases between. CDR1 SQVTM and CDR2 ANQGSEA come from the germline V gene. This CDR3 is built from 12 residues. The CDR3 DNA is TGCAGCGTTGCGGACCAAAATTCACCCCTCCACTTT. This codes for CSVADQNSPLHF.

The CDR3 spells CAWSRGAGTEAFF. In DNA, the CDR3 is TGTGCCTGGAGTCGAGGGGCTGGCACTGAAGCTTTCTTT. The chain joins TRBV30 to TRBJ1-1, with a possible D match to TRBD1 (5 bases). The germline V gene encodes CDR1 GTSNPN and CDR2 SVGIG (reference sequence). The CDR3 runs 13 residues. V was clipped by 2 bases and J by 4 bases, with 11 bases between them.

This clone was detected only a few times. Sequence at one end of the junction differs from germline and may be a read error. The chain uses TRBV7-7 and TRBJ2-3, with TRBD2 identical over 10 bases. The CDR3 loop spans 15 amino acids. Germline assignment: CDR1 SSHAT and CDR2 FNYEAQ (reference sequence). The CDR3 region is CASSLGTSGTDTQYF. CDR3 nucleotide sequence: TGTGCTAGCAGCTTAGGGACTAGCGGCACAGATACGCAGTATTTT.

V gene TRBV29-1 combines with J gene TRBJ1-4, with 8 bases aligning to TRBD1. Unmatched junction bases numbered 1, after V lost 1 base and J lost 3 bases. Germline V gives CDR1 SQVTM, CDR2 ANQGSEA. This CDR3 spans 14 amino acids. The CDR3 reads CSVEAGQANEKLFF. CDR3 coding DNA: TGCAGCGTTGAAGCGGGACAGGCTAATGAAAAACTGTTTTTT. Using reference TRBV29-1 and TRBJ1-4 for the parts outside the CDR3, the full variable domain is SAVISQKPSRDICQRGTSLTIQCQVDSQVTMMFWYRQQPGQSLTLIATANQGSEATYESGFVIDKFPISRPNLTFSTLTVSNMSPEDSSIYLCSVEAGQANEKLFFGSGTQLSVL.

This clone was picked up one time. This chain uses TRBV7-6 with TRBJ2-5, with D possibly TRBD2 on 5 matching bases. Per the germline V gene, CDR1 is SGHVS and CDR2 is FNYEAQ. The CDR3 extends over 15 amino acids. The V gene lost 1 base and the J gene lost 6 bases, with 15 bases spanning the gap. The CDR3 DNA is TGTGCCAGCAGCTTAGAACCCGGGGATGCCAAGACCCAGTACTTC. As protein: CASSLEPGDAKTQYF.

The gene calls are TRBV19 and TRBJ1-1; D perhaps matches TRBD1 (6 bases). Germline V gene sequence: CDR1 LNHDA, CDR2 SQIVND (reference sequence). V was clipped by 7 bases and J by 3 bases, with 12 bases between them. This CDR3 has 13 amino acids. CDR3 DNA sequence: TGTGCCAGTAAACAGGGAGCATACACTGAAGCTTTCTTT. Its protein is CASKQGAYTEAFF.

The chain employs TRBV18 and TRBJ1-1, with D tentatively TRBD1 (5 bases). Trimming took off 3 bases at V and 0 bases at J, with 14 bases between the two ends. Germline V lookup: CDR1 KGHSH, CDR2 LQKENI. The CDR3 sequence is 16 residues long. This chain's CDR3 is CASSPSIGGLNTEAFF. DNA of the CDR3: TGTGCCAGCTCACCGTCGATTGGGGGGTTGAACACTGAAGCTTTCTTT.

This clone was counted a few times. The rearrangement uses TRBV28 and TRBJ1-3; D not resolved. Germline V gene lookup returns CDR1 MDHEN and CDR2 SYDVKM. Trimming took off 8 bases at V and 2 bases at J, with 10 bases between the two ends. There are 13 residues in the CDR3. CDR3: CASWVGTGNTIYF. Here the CDR3 DNA reads TGTGCCAGCTGGGTGGGGACTGGAAACACCATATATTTT.

The rearrangement joins TRBV6-1 to TRBJ2-7, with D perhaps matching TRBD1 (6 bases). Trimming took 3 bases from V and 2 from J, leaving 20 bases between them. The germline CDR1 and CDR2 sequences are MNHNS and SASEGT. The CDR3 has 17 amino acids. CDR3 sequence: CASSELSGTRVPYEQYF. Here the CDR3 DNA reads TGTGCCAGCAGTGAGCTATCCGGGACAAGGGTGCCCTACGAGCAGTACTTC.

The chain is built from TRBV5-1 and TRBJ2-5, with 10 bases aligning to TRBD2. CDR1 SGHRS and CDR2 YFSETQ come from the germline V gene. The CDR3 runs 15 residues. V dropped 3 bases and J dropped 6; count of bases not matched to a gene: 8. The CDR3 region is CASSSQAGGAQTQYF. The DNA of the CDR3 is TGCGCCAGCAGCTCGCAAGCGGGGGGGGCACAGACCCAGTACTTC. Using reference TRBV5-1 and TRBJ2-5 for the parts outside the CDR3, the full variable domain is KAGVTQTPRYLIKTRGQQVTLSCSPISGHRSVSWYQQTPGQGLQFLFEYFSETQRNKGNFPGRFSGRQFSNSRSEMNVSTLELGDSALYLCASSSQAGGAQTQYFGPGTRLLVL.

Ten or more counts support this clone. V and J are TRBV7-2 and TRBJ1-4, with TRBD1 matching 9 bases. The CDR3 extends over 15 amino acids. The germline CDR1 and CDR2 sequences are SGHTA and FQGNSA. The junction had 9 bases not matched to a gene; V was cut back by 3 bases and J by 10 bases. The CDR3 sequence is CASSLGPGQGTKLFF. DNA for the CDR3: TGTGCCAGCAGCTTGGGCCCGGGACAGGGAACAAAACTGTTTTTT.

This clone was seen a handful of times. The J gene is TRBJ1-1, the V gene TRBV28; D remains unclear. Trimming took off 6 bases at V and 5 bases at J, with 16 bases between the two ends. Germline loops: CDR1 MDHEN, CDR2 SYDVKM. The CDR3 sequence is 14 residues long. The CDR3 DNA is TGTGCCAGCAGCGGTAACGGAAGGTTGACTGAAGCTTTCTTT. Translated, it gives CASSGNGRLTEAFF. The full variable domain, in which reference TRBV28 and TRBJ1-1 provide the parts outside the CDR3, is DVKVTQSSRYLVKRTGEKVFLECVQDMDHENMFWYRQDPGLGLRLIYFSYDVKMKEKGDIPEGYSVSREKKERFSLILESASTNQTSMYLCASSGNGRLTEAFFGQGTRLTVV.

The chain's CDR3 is CASRPGGSSTDTQYF. CDR3 nucleotide sequence: TGCGCCAGCAGGCCGGGGGGCTCTAGCACAGATACGCAGTATTTT. The chain couples TRBV5-1 to TRBJ2-3; the D gene is possibly TRBD2 (7 bases). Germline CDR1 is SGHRS and CDR2 is YFSETQ. The CDR3 sequence is 15 residues long. Between the trimmed V and J ends, which lost 5 bases and 0 bases, there was a span of 13 bases.

The V and J genes are TRBV25-1 and TRBJ2-1; a weak D match, TRBD2 (6 bases). Deletions cut 3 bases from V and 7 bases from J, with 16 bases between. The germline gives CDR1 MGHDK, CDR2 SYGVNS. There are 15 residues in the CDR3. The CDR3 nucleotides read TGTGCCAGCAGTGATGAAACTAGCCCAACTAATGAGCAGTTCTTC. Translation: CASSDETSPTNEQFF.

The chain recombines TRBV25-1 with TRBJ2-7; TRBD2 agrees at 12 bases. There are 16 residues in the CDR3. With 6 bases clipped from V and 3 bases from J, the junction kept 9 bases outside the gene matches. The germline V gene encodes CDR1 MGHDK and CDR2 SYGVNS. The CDR3 DNA sequence: TGTGCCAGCAGGGCTAGCGGGGGGGTTCGGGACTACGAGCAGTACTTC. Translating it yields CASRASGGVRDYEQYF.

The J gene is TRBJ2-3, the V gene TRBV2, with D uncertain. This CDR3 is 12 amino acids long. CDR1 and CDR2 (germline): SNHLY, FYNNEI. Trimming removed 4 bases at V and 8 bases at J, with 10 bases between. CDR3 protein: CASSVSELTQYF. The CDR3 DNA is TGTGCCAGCAGTGTCTCAGAACTTACGCAGTATTTT.

This sequence joins TRBV7-2 and TRBJ2-1; 7 bases line up with TRBD1. The CDR3 has 16 residues. The V segment lost 5 bases and the J segment 3 bases; nucleotides outside the gene matches: 10. CDR1 is SGHTA, CDR2 FQGNSA, per germline. CDR3 amino acids: CASSPIGTGVYNEQFF. CDR3 DNA: TGTGCCAGCAGCCCCATAGGAACAGGGGTCTACAATGAGCAGTTCTTC.